These 20 T cell receptor beta chains share one sample of origin, sequenced in a study of PD-1 blockade in classical Hodgkin lymphoma. Generated by immunoSEQ multiplex PCR, the TCRdb table keeps only in-frame clones and is missing some. The table has about 34,000 clones, around 89% seen once; the top ten hold around 0.2%. Indicated time point: newly diagnosed, previously untreated cHL patient sample. Purified CD4+ T cells were obtained from thawed PBMCs through magnetic negative selection. Specimen: CD4+ T cells from blood. These receptors were collected from a human donor with classical Hodgkin lymphoma.

The V and J genes are TRBV18 and TRBJ1-5; D may be TRBD1 (5 bases). The length of the CDR3 is 13 residues. The germline V and J ends were trimmed by 4 bases and 3 bases, with 7 bases remaining between them. Germline CDR1 and CDR2: KGHSH and LQKENI. DNA for the CDR3: TGTGCCAGCTCACAGGGACTCAATCAGCCCCAGCATTTT. This encodes CASSQGLNQPQHF.

The chain recombines TRBV4-1 with TRBJ2-7, with 7 bases that match TRBD2. The CDR3 is made up of 16 amino acids. V lost 1 base to trimming and J lost 4 bases; unmatched junction nucleotides: 10. CDR1 is MGHRA and CDR2 is YSYEKL in the germline V gene. CDR3 coding DNA: TGCGCCAGCAGCCAAGCTTGGGGGACTAAAAAATACGAGCAGTACTTC. This encodes CASSQAWGTKKYEQYF.

The CDR3 nucleotides are TGTGCCAGTAGTACGGGACTAGTGGGATCTACGCAGTATTTT. Its protein is CASSTGLVGSTQYF. J is TRBJ2-3 and V is TRBV19; 8 nucleotides agree with TRBD2. Germline V gene sequence: CDR1 LNHDA, CDR2 SQIVND (reference sequence). V shed 4 bases and J 8 bases; nucleotides not matched to a gene: 8. This CDR3 has 14 residues.

V gene TRBV5-6 combines with J gene TRBJ2-3; D gene unclear. Trimming shortened V by 4 bases and J by 4 bases, and 16 bases separated the two germline ends. The length of the CDR3 is 15 residues. CDR1 SGHDT and CDR2 YYEEEE come from the germline V gene. CDR3 bases: TGTGCCAGCAGCATGCTACGAGCTGGTCCAGATACGCAGTATTTT. It is translated as CASSMLRAGPDTQYF.

The chain is built from TRBV5-8 and TRBJ1-5; no definite D call. The V gene lost 2 bases and the J gene lost 3 bases, with 9 bases spanning the gap. The CDR3 length is 14 residues. Germline CDR1 and CDR2: SGHTS and YDEGEE. The CDR3 loop reads CASSLASNNQPQHF. CDR3 sequence (DNA): TGTGCCAGCAGCTTAGCCAGCAACAATCAGCCCCAGCATTTT.

The chain uses TRBV7-2 and TRBJ2-2; TRBD1 matches at 7 bases. Trimming at V came to 4 bases and at J to 4 bases, leaving 9 bases not matched to a gene. Germline CDR1 reads SGHTA; CDR2 reads FQGNSA. This CDR3 is built from 16 residues. The CDR3 spells CASSSRQGDRTGELFF. The CDR3 DNA follows: TGTGCCAGCAGCTCTCGACAGGGTGATCGCACCGGGGAGCTGTTTTTT.

This sequence joins TRBV5-1 and TRBJ2-2; unclear D gene. Germline V lookup: CDR1 SGHRS, CDR2 YFSETQ. V was cut by 0 bases and J by 3 bases, with 9 bases left in between. The CDR3 length is 15 residues. The CDR3 region is CASSLEGQYTGELFF. The CDR3 DNA follows: TGCGCCAGCAGCTTGGAGGGCCAGTACACCGGGGAGCTGTTTTTT.

This clone was picked up one time. This chain joins TRBV5-6 and TRBJ2-7; D perhaps matches TRBD1 (5 bases). The CDR3 contains 14 residues. V was clipped by 1 base and J by 4 bases, with 12 bases between them. Germline V lookup: CDR1 SGHDT, CDR2 YYEEEE. As DNA, the CDR3 is TGTGCCAGCAGCTTGTATGACAGATCTTACGAGCAGTACTTC. Residues: CASSLYDRSYEQYF. Using reference TRBV5-6 and TRBJ2-7 for the parts outside the CDR3, the full variable domain is DAGVTQSPTHLIKTRGQQVTLRCSPKSGHDTVSWYQQALGQGPQFIFQYYEEEERQRGNFPDRFSGHQFPNYSSELNVNALLLGDSALYLCASSLYDRSYEQYFGPGTRLTVT.

J is TRBJ2-7 and V is TRBV27; TRBD1 might be the D (8 bases). The V gene lost 6 bases and the J gene lost 5 bases, with 20 bases spanning the gap. The CDR3 totals 15 residues. Germline CDR1 is MNHEY and CDR2 is SMNVEV (reference sequence). CDR3 sequence: CASSPRTGRGHEQYF. As DNA, the CDR3 is TGTGCCAGCAGCCCGAGGACAGGGAGGGGACACGAGCAGTACTTC.

As DNA, the CDR3 is TGTGCCTGGAGTGTCCGTGGGAGGGGCTCTGGAAACACCATATATTTT. Its translation is CAWSVRGRGSGNTIYF. The chain recombines TRBV30 with TRBJ1-3, with a possible D match to TRBD1 (5 bases). V was pared by 0 bases and J by 0 bases, with 12 bases between. The CDR3 consists of 16 residues. In germline, CDR1 is GTSNPN, CDR2 SVGIG (reference sequence). Variable domain in full (rest from reference TRBV30 and TRBJ1-3): SQTIHQWPATLVQPVGSPLSLECTVEGTSNPNLYWYRQAAGRGLQLLFYSVGIGQISSEVPQNLSASRPQDRQFILSSKKLLLSDSGFYLCAWSVRGRGSGNTIYFGEGSWLTVV.

The chain employs TRBV9 and TRBJ2-1, with D possibly TRBD1 on 6 matching bases. V lost 4 bases and J lost 2, with 28 bases in between. The CDR3 loop spans 20 amino acids. Germline V CDR1 and CDR2: SGDLS, YYNGEE. The CDR3 DNA reads as TGTGCCAGCAGCCCCCTGGGCAGTCCTCGTCGACAGGAAACCTACAATGAGCAGTTCTTC. This sequence encodes CASSPLGSPRRQETYNEQFF.

V is TRBV5-1 and J is TRBJ1-1, with TRBD1 matching 7 bases. This CDR3 contains 15 residues. The germline V gene has CDR1 SGHRS and CDR2 YFSETQ. The trim removed 0 bases at V and 10 bases at J, leaving 12 bases unmatched. The CDR3: CASSLESGGSRRAFF. In DNA, the CDR3 is TGCGCCAGCAGCTTGGAGTCAGGGGGGTCCCGAAGAGCTTTCTTT.

The chain uses TRBV18 and TRBJ2-7; the D gene is possibly TRBD1 (6 bases). With 5 bases removed from V and 2 bases from J, the gap between germline ends came to 13 bases. The CDR3 is 14 residues long. Germline CDR1 is KGHSH and CDR2 is LQKENI. As DNA, the CDR3 is TGTGCCAGCTCAACCGAGACAGGACCCTACGAGCAGTACTTC. It encodes CASSTETGPYEQYF.

This clone came up once. DNA for the CDR3: TGTGCCAGCAGCATAGGGTTTGCTGGAAACACCATATATTTT. It codes for CASSIGFAGNTIYF. The gene calls are TRBV7-2 and TRBJ1-3, with D unresolved. CDR1 is SGHTA, CDR2 FQGNSA, per germline. This CDR3 is built from 14 residues. V dropped 5 bases and J dropped 2 bases, with 10 bases sitting between them.

This sequence joins TRBV15 and TRBJ2-7, with 7 bases aligning to TRBD1. After removal of 5 bases from V and 0 bases from J, the junction contained 7 bases not matched to a gene. The length of the CDR3 is 15 residues. Germline lookup yields CDR1 LNHNV and CDR2 YYDKDF (reference sequence). Here the CDR3 DNA reads TGTGCCACCAGCTTAACGTGGGACAGCTCCTACGAGCAGTACTTC. Translation gives CATSLTWDSSYEQYF.

The J gene is TRBJ2-3, the V gene TRBV10-3; D possibly corresponds to TRBD2 (6 bases). The CDR3 has 12 amino acids. Trimming shortened V by 10 bases and J by 2 bases, and 10 bases separated the two germline ends. In germline, CDR1 is ENHRY, CDR2 SYGVKD. The CDR3 DNA reads as TGTGCCACCAGCGGGTCCACAGATACGCAGTATTTT. Its translation: CATSGSTDTQYF.

V usage is TRBV4-3 and J usage is TRBJ2-1, with TRBD2 matching over 11 bases. Germline V gene data show CDR1 as LGHNA and CDR2 as YSLEER. Trimming at V came to 0 bases and at J to 7 bases, leaving 11 bases not matched to a gene. The CDR3 totals 18 residues. The CDR3 loop is CASSQERGGLAGKNEQFF. CDR3 DNA sequence: TGCGCCAGCAGCCAAGAAAGGGGCGGACTAGCGGGCAAGAATGAGCAGTTCTTC.

The chain employs TRBV5-1 and TRBJ2-7; 8 positions agree with TRBD1. With 4 bases clipped from V and 9 bases from J, the junction kept 9 bases outside the gene matches. This CDR3 region has 13 residues. Germline V gives CDR1 SGHRS, CDR2 YFSETQ. The CDR3 sequence: CASSRVRGLGQYF. The CDR3 DNA reads as TGCGCCAGCAGCCGTGTCAGGGGGCTAGGGCAGTACTTC.

The gene calls are TRBV27 and TRBJ2-3, with 9 bases matching TRBD2. In germline, CDR1 is MNHEY, CDR2 SMNVEV (reference sequence). The CDR3 is made up of 14 amino acids. V gave up 2 bases and J gave up 3 bases; unmatched junction bases: 0. CDR3 DNA sequence: TGTGCCAGCAGTTTAACTAGCGGGACAGATACGCAGTATTTT. Translation: CASSLTSGTDTQYF.

CDR3 amino acids: CASSVPQREKYEQYF. The CDR3 coding sequence is TGTGCCAGCAGCGTCCCCCAGCGGGAGAAGTACGAGCAGTACTTC. The chain joins TRBV28 to TRBJ2-7; the match to TRBD2 covers 8 bases. Trimming cost V 6 bases and J 4 bases; bases outside gene matches: 11. The length of the CDR3 is 15 residues. CDR1 and CDR2 from the germline V gene are MDHEN and SYDVKM. Filled out from reference TRBV28 and TRBJ2-7, the complete variable domain reads DVKVTQSSRYLVKRTGEKVFLECVQDMDHENMFWYRQDPGLGLRLIYFSYDVKMKEKGDIPEGYSVSREKKERFSLILESASTNQTSMYLCASSVPQREKYEQYFGPGTRLTVT.